The 2 T cell receptor beta chains presented below share a single source sample, sequenced in a study of T cell repertoires in cytomegalovirus infection (dated by TCRdb to the late 2010s). The sample's treatment or condition label is to be understood as: in vitro stimulation with specific CMV peptide epitopes to enrich CMV-specific T cells. The sequencer listed for this sample is Illumina HiSeq 1500. In TCRdb, the public reads were trimmed at Q25 with fastp and aligned with MiXCR, with productive beta chains retained. One record per CDR3 amino acid sequence lists the most common genes and DNA. The sample has approximately 280,000 distinct CDR3 sequences on record, 22% of them singletons. The ten most abundant clones make up around 20% of the sample. What these receptors recognize is not known. The sample in question was cultured PBMCs, obtained from culture after CMV antigen stimulation. The receptors were sampled from a human donor in good health (CMV status not recorded). Some clones in this sample may be carry-over from other donors' samples.

This clonotype was observed at least ten times. The chain has TRBV19 and TRBJ1-5, with D possibly being TRBD1 (5 bases). The CDR3 has 14 residues. Trimming removed 5 bases from V and 5 bases from J, with 13 bases in between. Per germline, CDR1 LNHDA and CDR2 SQIVND (reference sequence). This CDR3 is CASSVTGGYQPQHF. CDR3 nucleotides: TGTGCCAGTAGTGTTACGGGGGGATATCAGCCCCAGCATTTT.

This clonotype was recorded only once. The chain combines TRBV6-2 or TRBV6-3 with TRBJ2-3; weak D call: TRBD2 (5 bases). CDR1 is MNHEY, CDR2 SVGEGT, per germline. The CDR3 is 15 amino acids. Trimming shortened V by 6 bases and J by 5 bases, and 18 bases separated the two germline ends. The CDR3 protein is CASRHLLAAQDTQYF. CDR3 DNA sequence: TGTGCCAGCAGGCACCTTCTAGCCGCACAAGATACGCAGTATTTT.